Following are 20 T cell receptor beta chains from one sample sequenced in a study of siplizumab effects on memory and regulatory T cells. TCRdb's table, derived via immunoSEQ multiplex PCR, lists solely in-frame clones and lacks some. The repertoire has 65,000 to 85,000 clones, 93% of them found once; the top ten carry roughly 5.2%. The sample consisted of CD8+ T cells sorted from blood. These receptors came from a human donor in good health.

This CDR3 is CASHSTLGLGTEAFF. CDR3 DNA: TGTGCTAGCCACTCGACCTTGGGGTTGGGCACTGAAGCTTTCTTT. V gene TRBV19 combines with J gene TRBJ1-1; D gene unclear. The CDR3 has 15 amino acids. The germline V gene has CDR1 LNHDA and CDR2 SQIVND (reference sequence).

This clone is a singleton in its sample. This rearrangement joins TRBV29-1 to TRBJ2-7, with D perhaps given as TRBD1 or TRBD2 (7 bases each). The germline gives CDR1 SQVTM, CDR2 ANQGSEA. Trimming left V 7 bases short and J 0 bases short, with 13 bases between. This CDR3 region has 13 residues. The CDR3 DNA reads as TGCAGCGCTCAGGGGGGGAGCTCCTACGAGCAGTACTTC. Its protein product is CSAQGGSSYEQYF.

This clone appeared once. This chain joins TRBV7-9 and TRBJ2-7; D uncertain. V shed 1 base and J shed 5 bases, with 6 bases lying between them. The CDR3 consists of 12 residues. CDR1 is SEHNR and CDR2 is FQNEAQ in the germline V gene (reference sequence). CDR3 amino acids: CASSLGTNEQYF. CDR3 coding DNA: TGTGCCAGCAGCTTAGGGACCAACGAGCAGTACTTC.

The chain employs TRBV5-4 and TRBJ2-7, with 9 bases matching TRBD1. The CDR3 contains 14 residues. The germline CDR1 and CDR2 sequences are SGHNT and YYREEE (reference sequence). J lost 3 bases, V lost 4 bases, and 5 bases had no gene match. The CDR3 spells CASSPDRGVYEQYF. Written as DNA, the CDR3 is TGTGCCAGCAGCCCGGACAGGGGTGTCTACGAGCAGTACTTC.

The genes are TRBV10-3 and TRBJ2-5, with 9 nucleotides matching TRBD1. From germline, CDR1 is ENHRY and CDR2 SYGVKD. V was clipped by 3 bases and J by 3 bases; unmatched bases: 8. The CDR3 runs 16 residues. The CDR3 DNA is TGTGCCATCAGTGACCCTGGACAGGGGTTTGAAGAGACCCAGTACTTC. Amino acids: CAISDPGQGFEETQYF.

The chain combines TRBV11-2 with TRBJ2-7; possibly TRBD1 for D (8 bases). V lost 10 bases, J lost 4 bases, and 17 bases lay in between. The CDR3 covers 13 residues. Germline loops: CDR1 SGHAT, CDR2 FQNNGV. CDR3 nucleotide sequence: TGTGCCACCATAGGACAGGGAGGGTACGAGCAGTACTTC. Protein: CATIGQGGYEQYF.

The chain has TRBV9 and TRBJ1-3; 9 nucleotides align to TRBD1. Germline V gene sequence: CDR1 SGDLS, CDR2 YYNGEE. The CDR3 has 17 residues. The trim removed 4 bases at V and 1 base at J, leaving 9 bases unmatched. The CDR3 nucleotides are TGTGCCAGCAGCAATAGAGGCGGGACAGGGTCTGGAAACACCATATATTTT. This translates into CASSNRGGTGSGNTIYF.

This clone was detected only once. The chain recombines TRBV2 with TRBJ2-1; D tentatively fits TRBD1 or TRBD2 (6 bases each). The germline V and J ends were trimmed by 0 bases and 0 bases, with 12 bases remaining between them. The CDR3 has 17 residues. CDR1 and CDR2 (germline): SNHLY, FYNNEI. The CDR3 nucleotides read TGTGCCAGCAGTGAAGCGCCGGAGGGGGGCTCCTACAATGAGCAGTTCTTC. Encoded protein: CASSEAPEGGSYNEQFF.

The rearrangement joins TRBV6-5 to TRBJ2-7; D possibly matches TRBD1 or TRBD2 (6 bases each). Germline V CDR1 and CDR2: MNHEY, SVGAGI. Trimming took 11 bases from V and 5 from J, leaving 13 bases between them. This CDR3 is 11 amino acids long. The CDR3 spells CAEGGIDEQYF. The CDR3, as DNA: TGTGCCGAGGGGGGCATCGACGAGCAGTACTTC.

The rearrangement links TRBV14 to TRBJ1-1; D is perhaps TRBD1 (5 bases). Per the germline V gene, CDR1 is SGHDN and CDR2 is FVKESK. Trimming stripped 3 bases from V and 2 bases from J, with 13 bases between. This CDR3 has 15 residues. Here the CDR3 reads CASSHGTLGNTEAFF. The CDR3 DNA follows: TGTGCCAGCAGCCACGGGACTCTAGGAAACACTGAAGCTTTCTTT.

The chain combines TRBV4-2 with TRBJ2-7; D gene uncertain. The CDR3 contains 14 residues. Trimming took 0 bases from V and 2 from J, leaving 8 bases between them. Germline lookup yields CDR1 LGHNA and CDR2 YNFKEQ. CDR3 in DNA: TGTGCCAGCAGCCAAGAATACGCTGCCTACGAGCAGTACTTC. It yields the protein CASSQEYAAYEQYF.

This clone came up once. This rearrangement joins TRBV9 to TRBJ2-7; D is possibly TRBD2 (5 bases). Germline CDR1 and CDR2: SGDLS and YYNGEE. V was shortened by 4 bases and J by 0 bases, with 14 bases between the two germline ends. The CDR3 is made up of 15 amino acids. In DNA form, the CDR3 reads TGTGCCAGCAGCTCCCGGACTGGAAGCTCCTACGAGCAGTACTTC. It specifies CASSSRTGSSYEQYF.

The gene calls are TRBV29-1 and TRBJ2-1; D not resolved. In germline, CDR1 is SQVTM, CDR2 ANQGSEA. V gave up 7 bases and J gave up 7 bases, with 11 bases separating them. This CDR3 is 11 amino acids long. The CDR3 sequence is CSAGIDNEQFF. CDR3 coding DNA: TGCAGCGCCGGCATCGATAATGAGCAGTTCTTC.

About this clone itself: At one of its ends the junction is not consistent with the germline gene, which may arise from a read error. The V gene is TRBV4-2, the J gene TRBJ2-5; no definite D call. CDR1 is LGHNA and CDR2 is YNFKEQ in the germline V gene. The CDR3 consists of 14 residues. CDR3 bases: TGTGCCAGCAGCAAAGACGGAACCCAAGAGACCCAGTACTTC. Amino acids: CASSKDGTQETQYF.

The CDR3 reads CASRSNSMGNQPQHF. The DNA of the CDR3 is TGTGCCAGTAGGAGTAACAGTATGGGCAATCAGCCCCAGCATTTT. This chain connects TRBV19 to TRBJ1-5; D gene uncertain. CDR1 is LNHDA and CDR2 is SQIVND in the germline V gene (reference sequence). The CDR3 is made up of 15 amino acids. Trimming stripped 6 bases from V and 2 bases from J, with 14 bases between.

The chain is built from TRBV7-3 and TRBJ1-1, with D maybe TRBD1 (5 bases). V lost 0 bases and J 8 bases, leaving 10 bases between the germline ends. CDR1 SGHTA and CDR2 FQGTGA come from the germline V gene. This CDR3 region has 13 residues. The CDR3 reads CASSLTGGAEAFF. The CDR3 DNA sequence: TGTGCCAGCAGCTTAACGGGGGGTGCGGAAGCTTTCTTT.

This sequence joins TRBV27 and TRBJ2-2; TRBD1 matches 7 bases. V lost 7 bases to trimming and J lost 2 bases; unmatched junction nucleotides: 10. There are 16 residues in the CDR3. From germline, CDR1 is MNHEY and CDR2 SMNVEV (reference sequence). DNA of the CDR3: TGTGCCAGCACCTCAGGGGGTTGGGGAAACACCGGGGAGCTGTTTTTT. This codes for CASTSGGWGNTGELFF.

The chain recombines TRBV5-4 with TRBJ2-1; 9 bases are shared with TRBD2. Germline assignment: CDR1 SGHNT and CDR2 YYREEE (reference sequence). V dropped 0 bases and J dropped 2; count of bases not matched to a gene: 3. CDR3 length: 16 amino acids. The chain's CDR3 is CASSLEAGGPYNEQFF. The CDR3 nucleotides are TGTGCCAGCAGCTTGGAGGCGGGGGGGCCCTACAATGAGCAGTTCTTC.

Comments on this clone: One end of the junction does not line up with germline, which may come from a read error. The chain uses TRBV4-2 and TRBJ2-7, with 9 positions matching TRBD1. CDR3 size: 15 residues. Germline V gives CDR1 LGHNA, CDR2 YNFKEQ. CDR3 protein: CTSSPRTGESYEQYF. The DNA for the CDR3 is TGTACCAGCAGCCCTAGGACAGGGGAATCCTACGAGCAGTACTTC.

The chain's CDR3 is CASSIVGNYEQYF. In nucleotides, the CDR3 is TGTGCCAGTAGTATAGTGGGGAACTACGAGCAGTACTTC. The chain is built from TRBV19 and TRBJ2-7; D remains unclear. Germline V gene lookup returns CDR1 LNHDA and CDR2 SQIVND (reference sequence). This CDR3 has 13 amino acids. V lost 1 base to trimming and J lost 3 bases, with 7 bases between them. The full variable domain, in which reference TRBV19 and TRBJ2-7 provide the parts outside the CDR3, is DGGITQSPKYLFRKEGQNVTLSCEQNLNHDAMYWYRQDPGQGLRLIYYSQIVNDFQKGDIAEGYSVSREKKESFPLTVTSAQKNPTAFYLCASSIVGNYEQYFGPGTRLTVT.